Presented here are 20 T cell receptor beta chains from one specimen sequenced in a study of cytomegalovirus exposure and HLA in healthy donors. This PCR relied on a set of 60 Vbeta primers and 13 Jbeta primers. The method was immunoSEQ multiplex PCR; TCRdb's version includes in-frame clones alone and lacks a portion of them. This table has some 77,000 clones, almost 80% appearing once. The sequenced sample consisted of PBMCs. All receptors come from a woman between 35 and 50 years old in good health and CMV-seropositive.

The chain joins TRBV9 to TRBJ2-1, with 8 positions matching TRBD1. The CDR3 totals 15 residues. CDR1 SGDLS and CDR2 YYNGEE come from the germline V gene. The V and J ends lost 3 bases and 7 bases, in that order; junction bases with no gene match: 9. The CDR3 DNA reads TGTGCCAGCAGCGCAGTCGGACAGGGCGCGAATGAGCAGTTCTTC. Its protein is CASSAVGQGANEQFF.

The V call is TRBV29-1, the J call TRBJ1-2; 9 positions match TRBD1. CDR1 is SQVTM and CDR2 is ANQGSEA in the germline V gene. V was clipped by 6 bases and J by 2 bases; unmatched bases: 13. The CDR3 covers 16 residues. CDR3 sequence (DNA): TGCAGCGTCGACCAAATTAAGACAGGGGGGAACTATGGCTACACCTTC. Translated: CSVDQIKTGGNYGYTF.

The chain employs TRBV4-1 and TRBJ1-2; 9 positions agree with TRBD1. Germline V CDR1 and CDR2: MGHRA, YSYEKL. CDR3 length equals 16 residues. Germline trimming cut 0 bases from V and 0 bases from J; bases unmatched to any gene: 2. The CDR3 nucleotides are TGCGCCAGCAGCCAAGATCGGACAGGGGCTAACTATGGCTACACCTTC. This encodes CASSQDRTGANYGYTF.

The V and J genes are TRBV14 and TRBJ1-1, with 8 bases matching TRBD1. The V and J ends lost 5 bases and 1 base, in that order; junction bases with no gene match: 3. The length of the CDR3 is 14 residues. Germline CDR1 SGHDN, CDR2 FVKESK. The CDR3 DNA follows: TGTGCCAGCAGCACCAGGGGGCCGAACACTGAAGCTTTCTTT. This translates into CASSTRGPNTEAFF.

The gene calls are TRBV5-1 and TRBJ2-3; 8 bases match TRBD1. The CDR3 length is 14 residues. J was trimmed by 0 bases and V by 7 bases; bases with no gene match: 4. Germline V lookup: CDR1 SGHRS, CDR2 YFSETQ. CDR3 sequence reads: CASGRDRSTDTQYF. CDR3 DNA sequence: TGCGCCAGCGGTCGGGACAGGAGCACAGATACGCAGTATTTT.

This clone was picked up one time. This chain joins TRBV7-2 and TRBJ2-7, with TRBD2 identical over 10 bases. The V and J ends lost 3 bases and 4 bases, in that order; junction bases with no gene match: 9. CDR3 length: 16 amino acids. Germline V gene lookup returns CDR1 SGHTA and CDR2 FQGNSA. CDR3 sequence: CASSFAEASGSYEQYF. In nucleotides, the CDR3 is TGTGCCAGCAGCTTCGCCGAGGCTAGCGGGAGTTACGAGCAGTACTTC.

The gene calls are TRBV27 and TRBJ2-7; 10 nucleotides match TRBD2. The CDR3 has 14 amino acids. Germline assignment: CDR1 MNHEY and CDR2 SMNVEV (reference sequence). V dropped 5 bases and J dropped 2; count of bases not matched to a gene: 3. CDR3 in amino acids: CASSSSGGPYEQYF. CDR3 DNA sequence: TGTGCCAGCAGTAGTAGCGGGGGGCCCTACGAGCAGTACTTC.

The genes are TRBV28 and TRBJ2-6; D remains ambiguous. The CDR3 spans 14 residues. The germline V and J ends were trimmed by 7 bases and 0 bases, with 7 bases remaining between them. Germline loops: CDR1 MDHEN, CDR2 SYDVKM. Here the CDR3 reads CASTSVSGANVLTF. The CDR3 DNA reads TGTGCCAGCACGAGTGTCTCTGGGGCCAACGTCCTGACTTTC.

V gene TRBV10-3 combines with J gene TRBJ1-3; D remains unclear. The V gene's germline CDR1 is ENHRY and CDR2 SYGVKD. The CDR3 is made up of 14 amino acids. V lost 2 bases and J 4 bases, leaving 9 bases between the germline ends. The CDR3 coding sequence is TGTGCCATCAGTGAGAATTGGCAGGGAAACACCATATATTTT. It yields the protein CAISENWQGNTIYF.

The chain joins TRBV9 to TRBJ2-3, with D perhaps matching TRBD1 (6 bases). The CDR3 runs 18 residues. V was shortened by 3 bases and J by 6 bases, with 26 bases between the two germline ends. The germline gives CDR1 SGDLS, CDR2 YYNGEE. As DNA, the CDR3 is TGTGCCAGCAGCGCTGGTCTGCGGAGACAGGCGCCGTCGGATACGCAGTATTTT. It encodes CASSAGLRRQAPSDTQYF.

V gene TRBV5-1 combines with J gene TRBJ2-7; TRBD2 matches 10 bases. V was pared by 3 bases and J by 5 bases, with 11 bases of the junction left unmatched. Germline V gene data show CDR1 as SGHRS and CDR2 as YFSETQ. CDR3 length: 16 amino acids. The CDR3 loop is CASSSRLSGRRNEQYF. CDR3 nucleotide sequence: TGCGCCAGCAGCTCCCGACTTAGCGGGAGGAGGAACGAGCAGTACTTC. Full variable domain (missing parts from reference TRBV5-1 and TRBJ2-7): KAGVTQTPRYLIKTRGQQVTLSCSPISGHRSVSWYQQTPGQGLQFLFEYFSETQRNKGNFPGRFSGRQFSNSRSEMNVSTLELGDSALYLCASSSRLSGRRNEQYFGPGTRLTVT.

The rearrangement joins TRBV30 to TRBJ1-2, with TRBD1 matching 7 bases. Trimming removed 4 bases from V and 4 bases from J; junction bases left unmatched: 12. This CDR3 is built from 15 residues. CDR1 and CDR2 from the germline V gene are GTSNPN and SVGIG (reference sequence). The CDR3 nucleotides are TGTGCCTGGACGTCGTTAGGGGGCGATGGCTATGGCTACACCTTC. Translated, it gives CAWTSLGGDGYGYTF.

J is TRBJ1-1 and V is TRBV28; no clear D. Looked up from germline, CDR1 is MDHEN and CDR2 is SYDVKM. V was cut by 5 bases and J by 2 bases, with 12 bases left in between. The CDR3 consists of 14 residues. The CDR3 coding sequence is TGTGCCAGCAGTAGCCCGGGGATCAACACTGAAGCTTTCTTT. Translation gives CASSSPGINTEAFF.

This chain connects TRBV28 to TRBJ1-1; a weak D match, TRBD1 (6 bases). Germline V lookup: CDR1 MDHEN, CDR2 SYDVKM. V was pared by 6 bases and J by 1 base, with 12 bases between. The CDR3 totals 14 residues. The CDR3 coding sequence is TGTGCCAGCAGCCTAGGGACAAAGAACACTGAAGCTTTCTTT. It yields the protein CASSLGTKNTEAFF.

The V call is TRBV5-1, the J call TRBJ2-1; 9 nucleotides line up with TRBD2. The CDR3 runs 17 residues. V gave up 2 bases and J gave up 7 bases; unmatched junction bases: 13. CDR1 is SGHRS, CDR2 YFSETQ, per germline. The CDR3 is CASSFSAGGPNRNEQFF. The CDR3 DNA sequence: TGCGCCAGCAGCTTTTCTGCGGGAGGGCCCAATCGGAATGAGCAGTTCTTC.

This clone was seen a few times. This chain's CDR3 is CAWSPLTGGGAYEQYF. In DNA, the CDR3 is TGTGCCTGGAGTCCCCTAACAGGCGGAGGGGCCTACGAGCAGTACTTC. The chain couples TRBV30 to TRBJ2-7, with D maybe TRBD2 (6 bases). CDR3 length: 16 amino acids. Germline CDR1 is GTSNPN and CDR2 is SVGIG (reference sequence). V lost 2 bases and J lost 2, with 19 bases in between. Variable domain in full (rest from reference TRBV30 and TRBJ2-7): SQTIHQWPATLVQPVGSPLSLECTVEGTSNPNLYWYRQAAGRGLQLLFYSVGIGQISSEVPQNLSASRPQDRQFILSSKKLLLSDSGFYLCAWSPLTGGGAYEQYFGPGTRLTVT.

The rearrangement joins TRBV15 to TRBJ2-7, with TRBD1 matching 7 bases. This CDR3 contains 16 residues. The V gene's germline CDR1 is LNHNV and CDR2 YYDKDF (reference sequence). Trimming removed 0 bases from V and 3 bases from J; junction bases left unmatched: 8. CDR3 sequence (DNA): TGTGCCACCAGCAGAGACTCGACAGGGAAACGCTACGAGCAGTACTTC. Residues: CATSRDSTGKRYEQYF.

This clone has more than one count but fewer than ten. The chain uses TRBV27 and TRBJ2-5; perhaps TRBD1 as D (6 bases). Per germline, CDR1 MNHEY and CDR2 SMNVEV (reference sequence). The V gene lost 3 bases and the J gene lost 4 bases, with 9 bases spanning the gap. The CDR3 totals 13 residues. The CDR3 here is CASSFSRGETQYF. DNA for the CDR3: TGTGCCAGCAGTTTCAGCAGGGGAGAGACCCAGTACTTC.

The chain has TRBV4-1 and TRBJ1-4; 7 bases agree with TRBD1. CDR3 length: 15 amino acids. V gave up 2 bases and J gave up 8 bases; unmatched junction bases: 8. Germline V gene lookup returns CDR1 MGHRA and CDR2 YSYEKL. The DNA for the CDR3 is TGCGCCAGCAGCCAATGGGCAGGGGGGAGCGAAAAACTGTTTTTT. The encoded protein is CASSQWAGGSEKLFF.

The CDR3 loop is CASSPLREADTQYF. As DNA, the CDR3 is TGTGCCAGCTCACCACTAAGGGAGGCAGATACGCAGTATTTT. The genes are TRBV18 and TRBJ2-3; possible D gene TRBD2, 6 bases. The CDR3 extends over 14 amino acids. Trimming cost V 1 base and J 4 bases, with 9 bases left between them. CDR1 is KGHSH and CDR2 is LQKENI in the germline V gene.